A selection of T cell receptor beta chains follows, all from one sample in a study of CD8+CD57+ T cells in acquired aplastic anemia. TCRdb itself ran the reads through MiXCR, one entry per CDR3 protein. The data contain over 150,000 distinct CDR3 sequences, less than 65% of them seen just once; the ten biggest clones take up roughly 46%. Input material: sorted CD4+, CD8+, or CD8+CD57+ T cells (not recorded which) from PBMCs. The receptors stem from a human donor with aplastic anemia. Both conserved end residues are part of each CDR3. A D gene is named only where the DNA matches it firmly. Part of the rows lack a size; the others show once, few, many or a class for expanded clones.

V gene: TRBV7-9; J gene: TRBJ2-7; D gene: NA; clone size: NA; CDR3 DNA: TGTGCCAGCAGCTTTCCCCAGAGCTCCTACGAGCAGTACTTC; CDR3 protein: CASSFPQSSYEQYF
V gene: TRBV7-9; J gene: TRBJ2-7; D gene: NA; clone size: few; CDR3 DNA: TGTGCCAGCGGGGTCTACGAGCAGTACTTC; CDR3 protein: CASGVYEQYF
V gene: TRBV7-6; J gene: TRBJ2-7; D gene: TRBD1; clone size: NA; CDR3 DNA: TGTGCCAGCAGCCCGAGACAGGGGGGGAACTACGAGCAGTACTTC; CDR3 protein: CASSPRQGGNYEQYF
V gene: TRBV7-3; J gene: TRBJ1-2; D gene: NA; clone size: once; CDR3 DNA: TGTGCCAGCAGGAAGGGGCGAGGGGGGGAAGATGGCTACACCTTC; CDR3 protein: CASRKGRGGEDGYTF
V gene: TRBV7-6; J gene: TRBJ2-5; D gene: TRBD1; clone size: many; CDR3 DNA: TGTGCCAGCAGCGATTGGACAGGGGGAGAGACCCAGTACTTC; CDR3 protein: CASSDWTGGETQYF
V gene: TRBV11-2; J gene: TRBJ1-1; D gene: NA; clone size: NA; CDR3 DNA: TGTGCCAACAGCTTAAGCGAGGGAGTCACTGAAGCTTTCTTT; CDR3 protein: CANSLSEGVTEAFF
V gene: TRBV4-1; J gene: TRBJ1-1; D gene: NA; clone size: few; CDR3 DNA: TGCGCCAGCAGCCAAGGCGGGGGCGGCAATGAAGCTTTCTTT; CDR3 protein: CASSQGGGGNEAFF
V gene: TRBV2; J gene: TRBJ1-5; D gene: NA; clone size: NA; CDR3 DNA: TGTGCCAGCAGTGGGGTAAATAGCAATCAGCCCCAGCATTTT; CDR3 protein: CASSGVNSNQPQHF
V gene: TRBV20-1; J gene: TRBJ2-1; D gene: TRBD1; clone size: NA; CDR3 DNA: TGCAGTGCTAGGAGACAGGGTGGTGAGCAGTTCTTC; CDR3 protein: CSARRQGGEQFF
V gene: TRBV15; J gene: TRBJ2-1; D gene: NA; clone size: NA; CDR3 DNA: TGTGCCACCAGCAGAGATTCAGGGCAGACTAATGAGCAGTTCTTC; CDR3 protein: CATSRDSGQTNEQFF
V gene: TRBV20-1; J gene: TRBJ2-7; D gene: NA; clone size: NA; CDR3 DNA: TGCAGTGCTTCCGGGACGGGATTTTACGAGCAGTACTTC; CDR3 protein: CSASGTGFYEQYF
V gene: TRBV20-1; J gene: TRBJ2-6; D gene: NA; clone size: few; CDR3 DNA: TGCAGTGCTAGAGTTCTGACTTTC; CDR3 protein: CSARVLTF
V gene: TRBV5-5; J gene: TRBJ2-2; D gene: NA; clone size: NA; CDR3 DNA: TGTGCCAGCAGCGACCGGGCAGGGAGAATCCCCGGGGAGCTGTTTTTT; CDR3 protein: CASSDRAGRIPGELFF
V gene: TRBV5-5; J gene: TRBJ1-5; D gene: NA; clone size: many; CDR3 DNA: TGTGCCAGCAGCTTGGGCTGGGGGGCGGGTCAGCCCCAGCATTTT; CDR3 protein: CASSLGWGAGQPQHF
V gene: TRBV6-6; J gene: TRBJ2-7; D gene: NA; clone size: NA; CDR3 DNA: TGTGCCAGCAGCCGGGACTCGATTGAGCAGTACTTC; CDR3 protein: CASSRDSIEQYF
V gene: TRBV5-1; J gene: TRBJ1-1; D gene: NA; clone size: NA; CDR3 DNA: TGCGCCAGCAGCTTGGCAGACAGACGGAACACTGAAGCTTTCTTT; CDR3 protein: CASSLADRRNTEAFF
V gene: TRBV9; J gene: TRBJ2-3; D gene: TRBD2; clone size: many; CDR3 DNA: TGTGCCAGCAGCGAGACGTGGTCGGGGGGAAGCACAGATACGCAGTATTTT; CDR3 protein: CASSETWSGGSTDTQYF
V gene: TRBV24-1; J gene: TRBJ1-2; D gene: NA; clone size: NA; CDR3 DNA: TGTGCCACCAGTGATTTGATGGGGAAGGGCTACACCTTC; CDR3 protein: CATSDLMGKGYTF
V gene: TRBV25-1; J gene: TRBJ1-3; D gene: NA; clone size: many; CDR3 DNA: TGTGCCAGCAGTGAATGGGAGCAGGGCGGAAACACCATATATTTT; CDR3 protein: CASSEWEQGGNTIYF
V gene: TRBV12-3/TRBV12-4; J gene: TRBJ2-1; D gene: TRBD1; clone size: many; CDR3 DNA: TGTGCCAGCAGGGGACAGGTCTCCTACAATGAGCAGTTCTTC; CDR3 protein: CASRGQVSYNEQFF
V gene: TRBV7-9; J gene: TRBJ2-3; D gene: NA; clone size: NA; CDR3 DNA: TGTGCCAGCAGCTTATATGGCCAGGGGAGATTCACAGATACGCAGTATTTT; CDR3 protein: CASSLYGQGRFTDTQYF
V gene: TRBV20-1; J gene: TRBJ1-2; D gene: NA; clone size: many; CDR3 DNA: TGCAGTGCTAGAGGAGACACCAACTATGGCTACACCTTC; CDR3 protein: CSARGDTNYGYTF
V gene: TRBV10-3; J gene: TRBJ2-7; D gene: NA; clone size: NA; CDR3 DNA: TGTGCCATCAGTGAGTCACCGGGACTCAACTACGAGCAGTACTTC; CDR3 protein: CAISESPGLNYEQYF
V gene: TRBV6-5; J gene: TRBJ1-4; D gene: NA; clone size: many; CDR3 DNA: TGTGCCAGCAGCAGAAGGAGCCTAGTACGGAGTGAAAAACTGTTTTTT; CDR3 protein: CASSRRSLVRSEKLFF
V gene: TRBV5-6; J gene: TRBJ1-1; D gene: NA; clone size: many; CDR3 DNA: TGTGCCAGCAGCTTTGCGGGGGGAATGAACACTGAAGCTTTCTTT; CDR3 protein: CASSFAGGMNTEAFF
V gene: TRBV10-3; J gene: TRBJ2-7; D gene: TRBD1; clone size: NA; CDR3 DNA: TGTGCCACCACGGGACAGGGGCCTGAGCAGTACTTC; CDR3 protein: CATTGQGPEQYF
V gene: TRBV5-4; J gene: TRBJ1-2; D gene: NA; clone size: NA; CDR3 DNA: TGTGCCAGCAGCGGGGGATCGACAACTATAGGCTATGGCTACACCTTC; CDR3 protein: CASSGGSTTIGYGYTF
V gene: TRBV25-1; J gene: TRBJ2-7; D gene: TRBD2; clone size: NA; CDR3 DNA: TGTGCCAGCAGCTCCCCAGTAGCGGGAGGGCCGAACGAGCAGTACTTC; CDR3 protein: CASSSPVAGGPNEQYF
V gene: TRBV15; J gene: TRBJ2-2; D gene: NA; clone size: NA; CDR3 DNA: TGTGCCACCAGCAGAGATTCTGTACAGGGGGAGCTGTTTTTT; CDR3 protein: CATSRDSVQGELFF